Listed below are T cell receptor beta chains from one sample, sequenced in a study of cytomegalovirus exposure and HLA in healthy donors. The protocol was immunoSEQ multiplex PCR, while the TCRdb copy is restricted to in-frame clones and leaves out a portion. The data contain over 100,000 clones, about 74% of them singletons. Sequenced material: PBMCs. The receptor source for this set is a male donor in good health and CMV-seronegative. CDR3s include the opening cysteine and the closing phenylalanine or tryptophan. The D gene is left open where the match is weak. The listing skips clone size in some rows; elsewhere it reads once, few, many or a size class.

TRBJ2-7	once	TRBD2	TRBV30	TGTGCCTGGAGTATAAGCGGGAGTAGGCACGAGCAGTACTTC	CAWSISGSRHEQYF
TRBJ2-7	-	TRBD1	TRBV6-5	TGTGCCAGCAGTTACTTCGACAGGGGGCGGGACGAGCAGTACTTC	CASSYFDRGRDEQYF
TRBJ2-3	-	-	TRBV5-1	TGCGCCAGCAGTGCTCGTGTCCTAGGAGATACGCAGTATTTT	CASSARVLGDTQYF
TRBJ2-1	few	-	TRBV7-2	TGTGCCAGCAGCCTCTTTAATGAGCAGTTCTTC	CASSLFNEQFF
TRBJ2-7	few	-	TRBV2	TGTGCCAGCAGTGGGAGCGAGCAGTACTTC	CASSGSEQYF
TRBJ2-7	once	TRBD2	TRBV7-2	TGTGCCAGCAGCTTAATTGGTGCGGGAGGGGGTAGCTCCTACGAGCAGTACTTC	CASSLIGAGGGSSYEQYF
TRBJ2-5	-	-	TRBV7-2	TGTGCCAGCAGGGAGGGGAGCGGGTTTAAGGAGACCCAGTACTTC	CASREGSGFKETQYF
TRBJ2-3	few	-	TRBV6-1	TGTGCCAGCATTGACAGGTCCACAGATACGCAGTATTTT	CASIDRSTDTQYF
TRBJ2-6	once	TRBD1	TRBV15	TGTGCCACCAGCAGAGATCTGAGGGGGCGCAGCTCTGGGGCCAACGTCCTGACTTTC	CATSRDLRGRSSGANVLTF
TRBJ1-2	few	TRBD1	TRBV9	TGTGCCAGCAGCGTTAACGGACAGGGGTTTGGTTATGGCTACACCTTC	CASSVNGQGFGYGYTF
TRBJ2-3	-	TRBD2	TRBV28	TGTGCCATAGCGGGGGTGGGAGATACGCAGTATTTT	CAIAGVGDTQYF
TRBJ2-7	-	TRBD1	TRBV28	TGTGCCAGCAGACCGACAGGGGAGTTCTACGAGCAGTACTTC	CASRPTGEFYEQYF
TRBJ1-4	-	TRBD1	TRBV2	TGTGCCAGCAGTGCTGACAGGGGGCGGGAAAAACTGTTTTTT	CASSADRGREKLFF
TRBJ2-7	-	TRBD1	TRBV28	TGTGCCAGCAGTTTATATGGCAGGGGGCAGGACGAGCAGTACTTC	CASSLYGRGQDEQYF
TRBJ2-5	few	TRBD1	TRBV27	TGTGCCAGCAGTTTATCTGTCGCCTTAACAGGGGCGGAGGAGACCCAGTACTTC	CASSLSVALTGAEETQYF
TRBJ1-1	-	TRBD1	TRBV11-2	TGTGCCAGCAGCTACCCAGCAGGGGGGTCAGGGAGGACTGAAGCTTTCTTT	CASSYPAGGSGRTEAFF
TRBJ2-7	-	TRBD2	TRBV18	TGTGCCAGCTCACTAGCGGGAGGGTACTACGAGCAGTACTTC	CASSLAGGYYEQYF
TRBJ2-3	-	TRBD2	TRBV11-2	TGTGCCAGCAGCCCCACTAGCGGGAGCCCAGATACGCAGTATTTT	CASSPTSGSPDTQYF
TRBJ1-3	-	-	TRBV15	TGTGCCACCAGCAGAGATGCGGGTACAGGAAACACCATATATTTT	CATSRDAGTGNTIYF
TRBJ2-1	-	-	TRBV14	TGTGCCAGCAGCCAATCCCGATTAGGGGGCTCCTACAATGAGCAGTTCTTC	CASSQSRLGGSYNEQFF
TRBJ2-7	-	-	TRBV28	TGTGCAACAGGGCGATACGAGCAGTACTTC	CATGRYEQYF
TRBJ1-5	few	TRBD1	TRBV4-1	TGCGCCAGCAGCCAAGGGGACAGAGGTCAGCCCCAGCATTTT	CASSQGDRGQPQHF
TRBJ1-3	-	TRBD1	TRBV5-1	TGCGCCAGCAGCTCTACAGGGGCCTCTGGAAACACCATATATTTT	CASSSTGASGNTIYF
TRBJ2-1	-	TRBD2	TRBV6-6	TGTGCCAGCAGTTCACTAGCGGGAATGGGTGAGCAGTTCTTC	CASSSLAGMGEQFF
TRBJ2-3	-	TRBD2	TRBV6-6	TGTGCCAGCAGTTACTCGGGGGGGACAGATACGCAGTATTTT	CASSYSGGTDTQYF
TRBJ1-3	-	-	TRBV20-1	TGCAGTGCTCTTCGTGGAAACACCATATATTTT	CSALRGNTIYF
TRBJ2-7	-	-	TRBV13	TGTGCCAGCAGCTTAATCAGGGGAAACGAGCAGTACTTC	CASSLIRGNEQYF
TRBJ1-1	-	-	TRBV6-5	TGTGCCAGCAGTAGACACAGGAACACTGAAGCTTTCTTT	CASSRHRNTEAFF
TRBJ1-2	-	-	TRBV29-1	TGCAGCGTTGCGGCCGGGGGGAGCAACTATGGCTACACCTTC	CSVAAGGSNYGYTF
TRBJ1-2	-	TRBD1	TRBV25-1	TGTGCCAGCAGTGAACTCGGACAGGGGAATGGCTACACCTTC	CASSELGQGNGYTF
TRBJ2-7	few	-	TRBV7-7	TGTGCTAGCAGCTTAGACAGCTCCTACGAGCAGTACTTC	CASSLDSSYEQYF
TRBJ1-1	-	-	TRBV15	TGTGCCACCAGCAGCACGGGGTACACTGAAGCTTTCTTT	CATSSTGYTEAFF
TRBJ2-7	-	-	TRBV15	TGTGCCACCAGCAGCGGCAGGTCCTACGAGCAGTACTTC	CATSSGRSYEQYF
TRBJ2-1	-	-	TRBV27	TGTGCCAGCAGTTCCACCCCCCTGGAGGCCGTCAATGAGCAGTTCTTC	CASSSTPLEAVNEQFF
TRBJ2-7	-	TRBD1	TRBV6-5	TGTGCCAGCAGTGCGAGACAGGGACACGAGCAGTACTTC	CASSARQGHEQYF
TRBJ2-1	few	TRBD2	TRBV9	TGTGCCAGCAGTGTTGGTACTAGCGGAACGTACAATGAGCAGTTCTTC	CASSVGTSGTYNEQFF
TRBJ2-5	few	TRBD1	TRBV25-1	TGTGCCAGCAGTGATAAACAGGGGGACGGGGTGACCCAGTACTTC	CASSDKQGDGVTQYF
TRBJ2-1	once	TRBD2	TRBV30	TGTGCCTACCGGACTAGCGGGGGGGCCAGATATGAGCAGTTCTTC	CAYRTSGGARYEQFF
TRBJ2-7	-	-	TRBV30	TGTGCCTGGAATGACAGGTGGAGCTCCTACGAGCAGTACTTC	CAWNDRWSSYEQYF
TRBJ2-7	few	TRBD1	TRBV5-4	TGTGCCTTGTCGACGGGACAGAAGAACTACGAGCAGTACTTC	CALSTGQKNYEQYF
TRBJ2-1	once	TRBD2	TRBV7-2	TGTGCCAGCAGCCCCGTGTTGGGGGAGGGATCTCAAGAGCAGTTCTTC	CASSPVLGEGSQEQFF
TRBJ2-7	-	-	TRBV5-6	TGTGCCAGCAGCAACGGGGGTTTCTACGAGCAGTACTTC	CASSNGGFYEQYF
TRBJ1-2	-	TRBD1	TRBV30	TGTGCCTGGAGCCGACAGGGTTCCTATGGCTACACCTTC	CAWSRQGSYGYTF
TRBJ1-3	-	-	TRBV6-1	TGTGCCAGCAGTGGGACACCTGGAAACACCATATATTTT	CASSGTPGNTIYF
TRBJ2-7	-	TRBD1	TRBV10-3	TGTGCCATCAGTGAGCCCGGGACAGCCTCCTACGAGCAGTACTTC	CAISEPGTASYEQYF
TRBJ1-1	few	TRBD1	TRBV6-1	TGTGCCAGCAGTGGATACAGGGGAACGGGCACTGAAGCTTTCTTT	CASSGYRGTGTEAFF
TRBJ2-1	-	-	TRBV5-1	TGCGCCAGCAGAAAACGGGGTAACCGAGAGGGCAATGAGCAGTTCTTC	CASRKRGNREGNEQFF
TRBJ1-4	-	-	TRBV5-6	TGTGCCAGCAGCTTGGAGGCGGCAACTAATGAAAAACTGTTTTTT	CASSLEAATNEKLFF
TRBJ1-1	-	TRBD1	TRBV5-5	TGTGCCAGCAGCTGGGGGAATATGGGAAGGACAGGGGCTCCTGAAGCTTTCTTT	CASSWGNMGRTGAPEAFF
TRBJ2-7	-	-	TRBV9	TGTGCCAGCAGCGGCGGCGGTTCCTACGAGCAGTACTTC	CASSGGGSYEQYF
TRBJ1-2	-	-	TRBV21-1	TGTGCCAGCAGCAACACAGGGGACTATGGCTACACCTTC	CASSNTGDYGYTF
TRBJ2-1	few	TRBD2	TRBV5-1	TGCGCCAGCAGCTTGGCTAGCGGGAACGGTGAGCAGTTCTTC	CASSLASGNGEQFF
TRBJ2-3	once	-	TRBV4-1	TGCGCCAGCAGCCAAGATCGGATGAGCGGGCCCCTCACAGATACGCAGTATTTT	CASSQDRMSGPLTDTQYF
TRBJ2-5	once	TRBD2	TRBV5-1	TGCGCCAGCAGCTTTCCGGGGGGAGAGACCCAGTACTTC	CASSFPGGETQYF
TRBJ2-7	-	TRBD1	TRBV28	TGTGCCAGCAGCCTACTTCCCGGGACAGGGCCGGGGATTCCCTACGAGCAGTACTTC	CASSLLPGTGPGIPYEQYF
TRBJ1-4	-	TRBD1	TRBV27	TGTGCCAGCAGTCCCGGGACAGGGGGCCGTTATGAAAAACTGTTTTTT	CASSPGTGGRYEKLFF